This entry describes one T cell receptor beta chain. Its antigen is still unknown. These data are taken from a study of a mutant IDH1 vaccine in newly diagnosed glioma. For the study at large: Patients came in for eight vaccinations, in weeks 1, 3, 5, 7, 11, 15, 19 and 23.

The V end was cut by 0 bases, the J end by 4 bases, with 11 bases between. Germline V gene lookup returns CDR1 SGHRS and CDR2 YFSETQ. This CDR3 is 15 amino acids long. Profiling relied on immunoSEQ multiplex PCR, and the TCRdb table lists in-frame clones only, not all of them. Among 50,000 to 70,000 clones listed, approximately 78% were seen once. Time point in this sample: week 23, last vaccination. It was 300 ug of mutant IDH1 20-mer peptide that made up each vaccine dose, given with topical imiquimod. The sample here was PBMCs, taken from a glioma patient whose treatment included an IDH1 peptide vaccine. The chain carries TRBV5-1 and TRBJ1-3; D is ambiguous. This receptor was taken from a woman aged 40 to 50 with glioma. Some clones in this sample may be carry-over from other donors' samples. CDR3 in DNA: TGCGCCAGCAGCTTGGGGGCAGGCTTCGGAAACACCATATATTTT. It codes for CASSLGAGFGNTIYF.